A single sample is the source of the 22 T cell receptor beta chains below, sequenced in a study of T cell repertoires in cytomegalovirus infection. TCRdb re-derived calls from the reads in MiXCR, one entry per CDR3 protein. The profile shows 200,000 or so distinct CDR3 sequences, roughly 27% of them singletons. The source material was PBMCs. These receptors all stem from a human donor in good health (CMV status not recorded). Some clones in this sample may be carry-over from other donors' samples.

This clonotype came up many times. The chain uses TRBV7-2 and TRBJ2-2; D ambiguous. CDR1 and CDR2 (germline): SGHTA, FQGNSA. Trimming pared 3 bases from V and 5 bases from J, leaving 7 bases between. The CDR3 runs 13 residues. CDR3 nucleotide sequence: TGTGCCAGCAGCTTGTCGCGGACCGGGGAGCTGTTTTTT. Translation: CASSLSRTGELFF.

The chain has TRBV2 and TRBJ1-5, with no clear D. V dropped 6 bases and J dropped 0 bases, with 12 bases sitting between them. Germline CDR1 reads SNHLY; CDR2 reads FYNNEI. This CDR3 is built from 15 residues. CDR3 residues: CASRRTAYSNQPQHF. The CDR3 bases are TGTGCCAGCAGACGGACGGCTTATAGCAATCAGCCCCAGCATTTT.

The V and J genes are TRBV14 and TRBJ2-7; possibly TRBD2 for D (7 bases). Trimming took off 0 bases at V and 0 bases at J, with 12 bases between the two ends. Germline V gene lookup returns CDR1 SGHDN and CDR2 FVKESK. CDR3 length: 16 residues. Here the CDR3 DNA reads TGTGCCAGCAGCCAAGATCGGGGGGCAACCTCCTACGAGCAGTACTTC. Protein sequence: CASSQDRGATSYEQYF.

This clonotype was recorded a few times. The chain carries TRBV3-1 and TRBJ2-7; possibly TRBD1 for D (6 bases). Per germline, CDR1 LGHDT and CDR2 YNNKEL (reference sequence). Trimming stripped 4 bases from V and 3 bases from J, with 13 bases between. The CDR3 length is 14 residues. The CDR3 DNA sequence: TGTGCCAGCAGCCTGGGGGCCGCAAACTACGAGCAGTACTTC. This translates into CASSLGAANYEQYF.

This clonotype has a handful of counts. The rearrangement uses TRBV5-1 and TRBJ1-2; D is possibly TRBD1 (6 bases). CDR1 and CDR2 (germline): SGHRS, YFSETQ. Trimming stripped 6 bases from V and 6 bases from J, with 18 bases between. CDR3 size: 14 residues. The CDR3 protein is CASTPLGARDGYTF. DNA for the CDR3: TGCGCCAGCACCCCTCTGGGGGCCAGGGATGGCTACACCTTC.

The sample holds a few counts of this clonotype. The chain couples TRBV4-1 to TRBJ2-7, with D possibly TRBD1 on 5 matching bases. V lost 1 base and J lost 2, with 6 bases in between. Germline V gene lookup returns CDR1 MGHRA and CDR2 YSYEKL. The length of the CDR3 is 13 residues. CDR3 protein: CASSQGGAYEQYF. The CDR3 bases are TGCGCCAGCAGCCAAGGGGGCGCCTACGAGCAGTACTTC.

In DNA, the CDR3 is TGTGCCAGCAGCCAAGAGGGGGACACCCCGGGGGAGACCCAGTACTTC. This gives the protein CASSQEGDTPGETQYF. This chain joins TRBV4-2 and TRBJ2-5; D is perhaps TRBD1 (6 bases). Germline lookup yields CDR1 LGHNA and CDR2 YNFKEQ. V lost 0 bases to trimming and J lost 5 bases, with 16 bases between them. The CDR3 extends over 16 amino acids.

In this sample, this clonotype turned up many times. The genes are TRBV7-9 and TRBJ1-1; no reliable D call. The CDR3 is made up of 14 amino acids. The germline V gene has CDR1 SEHNR and CDR2 FQNEAQ (reference sequence). The germline V and J ends were trimmed by 7 bases and 1 base, with 13 bases remaining between them. The CDR3 region is CASTSRGENTEAFF. DNA of the CDR3: TGTGCCAGCACCTCTCGGGGTGAGAACACTGAAGCTTTCTTT. Complete variable domain (other parts from reference TRBV7-9 and TRBJ1-1): DTGVSQNPRHKITKRGQNVTFRCDPISEHNRLYWYRQTLGQGPEFLTYFQNEAQLEKSRLLSDRFSAERPKGSFSTLEIQRTEQGDSAMYLCASTSRGENTEAFFGQGTRLTVV.

On this clonotype itself: A much larger clone lies a single base off, so this may be a read error. This rearrangement joins TRBV7-2 to TRBJ1-4; D remains ambiguous. The CDR3 consists of 13 residues. The germline CDR1 and CDR2 sequences are SGHTA and FQGNSA. The CDR3 is CASSLAVRENLFF. Written as DNA, the CDR3 is TGTGCCAGCAGCTTAGCGGTCCGGGAAAACCTGTTTTTT.

The chain uses TRBV7-2 and TRBJ1-5; 7 bases map to TRBD1. The CDR3 contains 15 residues. Unmatched junction bases numbered 3, after V lost 1 base and J lost 3 bases. Germline loops: CDR1 SGHTA, CDR2 FQGNSA. CDR3 in amino acids: CASSLVGTDNQPQHF. For the CDR3, the DNA is TGTGCCAGCAGCTTAGTTGGGACAGACAATCAGCCCCAGCATTTT.

The J gene is TRBJ2-7, the V gene TRBV20-1, with a tentative D call TRBD2 (5 bases). Germline loops: CDR1 DFQATT, CDR2 SNEGSKA (reference sequence). The CDR3 has 15 residues. V was trimmed by 0 bases and J by 3 bases, leaving 15 bases between them. The DNA of the CDR3 is TGCAGTGCTAGAGATGGAGGCTTGAAGAACTACGAGCAGTACTTC. Translating it yields CSARDGGLKNYEQYF.

The chain combines TRBV7-2 with TRBJ2-3; 8 bases match TRBD2. The CDR3 runs to 16 residues. Germline V gives CDR1 SGHTA, CDR2 FQGNSA. Germline trimming cut 4 bases from V and 3 bases from J; bases unmatched to any gene: 9. CDR3 in amino acids: CASSSSGGFGTDTQYF. CDR3 bases: TGTGCCAGCAGCTCCTCGGGGGGGTTTGGGACAGATACGCAGTATTTT.

In this sample, this clonotype turned up a few times. The genes are TRBV4-2 and TRBJ2-7, with a weak D call TRBD1 (6 bases). Germline assignment: CDR1 LGHNA and CDR2 YNFKEQ. V was clipped by 4 bases and J by 7 bases, with 11 bases between them. This CDR3 is built from 12 residues. CDR3: CASSPRGGEQYF. The CDR3 DNA is TGTGCCAGCAGCCCCAGAGGGGGTGAGCAGTACTTC.

The V gene is TRBV30, the J gene TRBJ2-7; perhaps TRBD1 as D (7 bases). Trimming pared 0 bases from V and 3 bases from J, leaving 18 bases between. The CDR3 sequence is 16 residues long. Looked up from germline, CDR1 is GTSNPN and CDR2 is SVGIG (reference sequence). The CDR3 here is CAWSVLTRGVGYEQYF. The CDR3 DNA reads as TGTGCCTGGAGTGTCCTCACCAGGGGGGTAGGCTACGAGCAGTACTTC.

The CDR3 sequence: CASRYGNPYANTEAFF. The CDR3, as DNA: TGTGCCAGCAGGTACGGGAATCCGTATGCTAACACTGAAGCTTTCTTT. The rearrangement links TRBV12-3 or TRBV12-4 to TRBJ1-1, with D unclear. Between the trimmed V and J ends, which lost 6 bases and 2 bases, there was a span of 19 bases. The CDR3 runs to 16 residues.

This sequence joins TRBV20-1 and TRBJ1-1; 7 nucleotides match TRBD1. Trimming removed 4 bases from V and 1 base from J; junction bases left unmatched: 9. The CDR3 sequence is 15 residues long. The germline V gene encodes CDR1 DFQATT and CDR2 SNEGSKA (reference sequence). In DNA form, the CDR3 reads TGCAGTGCTAAGACAGGGCTTCCATCGAACACTGAAGCTTTCTTT. It yields the protein CSAKTGLPSNTEAFF.

This clonotype was seen only a few times. This chain connects TRBV6-1 to TRBJ1-1; D remains ambiguous. The germline V and J ends were trimmed by 5 bases and 5 bases, with 18 bases remaining between them. In germline, CDR1 is MNHNS, CDR2 SASEGT. This CDR3 is 15 amino acids long. Here the CDR3 reads CASSRGPSGGTEAFF. In nucleotides, the CDR3 is TGTGCCAGCAGTCGAGGGCCTTCAGGAGGGACTGAAGCTTTCTTT.

V gene TRBV7-9 combines with J gene TRBJ1-2; D may be TRBD1 (6 bases). The V and J ends lost 1 base and 3 bases respectively, with 12 bases between them. The CDR3 is 15 amino acids. Germline V gives CDR1 SEHNR, CDR2 FQNEAQ (reference sequence). The DNA for the CDR3 is TGTGCCAGCAGCTTAGAGAGGGGGGGTCACTATGGCTACACCTTC. The encoded protein is CASSLERGGHYGYTF.

This clonotype was recorded once. With a much larger clone just one base away, this may be a read error. The chain employs TRBV7-2 and TRBJ2-5, with 7 bases matching TRBD1. J lost 5 bases, V lost 5 bases, and 14 bases had no gene match. Germline loops: CDR1 SGHTA, CDR2 FQGNSA. CDR3 length equals 16 residues. CDR3 region: CASSPNRGGDGETQYF. The CDR3, as DNA: TGTGCCAGCAGCCCCAACCGAGGGGGCGACGGCGAGACCCAGTACTTC.

The chain joins TRBV11-2 to TRBJ1-4; D uncertain. The CDR3 is 14 residues long. Per germline, CDR1 SGHAT and CDR2 FQNNGV. The germline V and J ends were trimmed by 3 bases and 8 bases, with 13 bases remaining between them. The CDR3 here is CASSFDPLEEKLFF. DNA for the CDR3: TGTGCCAGCAGCTTTGACCCACTGGAGGAAAAACTGTTTTTT.

Only a few counts were recorded for this clonotype. The J gene is TRBJ1-2, the V gene TRBV20-1; a weak D match, TRBD1 (5 bases). From germline, CDR1 is DFQATT and CDR2 SNEGSKA (reference sequence). Trimming pared 2 bases from V and 0 bases from J, leaving 16 bases between. The CDR3 sequence is 16 residues long. This chain's CDR3 is CSARPVIAGANYGYTF. The CDR3, as DNA: TGCAGTGCTAGACCTGTGATTGCGGGGGCTAACTATGGCTACACCTTC.

This clonotype came up many times. The rearrangement joins TRBV7-2 to TRBJ1-4; tentative D call: TRBD1 (6 bases). CDR1 is SGHTA and CDR2 is FQGNSA in the germline V gene. V gave up 2 bases and J gave up 5 bases, with 12 bases separating them. There are 15 residues in the CDR3. For the CDR3, the DNA is TGTGCCAGCAGCTTATTCCGGGACAAGAATGAAAAACTGTTTTTT. Its protein product is CASSLFRDKNEKLFF.